This note documents a single T cell receptor beta chain sequence. Its target is not known. This sample stems from a study of blood T cells in healthy people across ages. Study-wide findings and caveats: Changes in expanded clonotypes were possibly confounded, as the CMV status of donors was unknown.

The authors extracted at least 6 micrograms of total RNA per sample. Primers used in a second PCR of roughly 6 to 11 cycles were a sample-barcoded 5' primer and a J-beta primer mix. Tagging of each cDNA molecule was performed by a template-switch adaptor with 12 random nucleotides. TCRdb redid the calling of the 5' RACE reads with MiXCR, one entry per CDR3 protein. The sample shows some 1.8 million distinct CDR3 sequences, about two fifths of them seen only once. Sequenced input: blood. The source of this sequence is a human donor in good health.

This CDR3 is CAISEAGLADQTNTGELFF. DNA of the CDR3: TGTGCCATCAGTGAGGCCGGACTAGCGGATCAAACGAACACCGGGGAGCTGTTTTTT. The V call is TRBV10-3, the J call TRBJ2-2; 10 nucleotides agree with TRBD2. Germline assignment: CDR1 ENHRY and CDR2 SYGVKD. CDR3 length: 19 residues. Unmatched junction bases numbered 9, after V lost 2 bases and J lost 0 bases.